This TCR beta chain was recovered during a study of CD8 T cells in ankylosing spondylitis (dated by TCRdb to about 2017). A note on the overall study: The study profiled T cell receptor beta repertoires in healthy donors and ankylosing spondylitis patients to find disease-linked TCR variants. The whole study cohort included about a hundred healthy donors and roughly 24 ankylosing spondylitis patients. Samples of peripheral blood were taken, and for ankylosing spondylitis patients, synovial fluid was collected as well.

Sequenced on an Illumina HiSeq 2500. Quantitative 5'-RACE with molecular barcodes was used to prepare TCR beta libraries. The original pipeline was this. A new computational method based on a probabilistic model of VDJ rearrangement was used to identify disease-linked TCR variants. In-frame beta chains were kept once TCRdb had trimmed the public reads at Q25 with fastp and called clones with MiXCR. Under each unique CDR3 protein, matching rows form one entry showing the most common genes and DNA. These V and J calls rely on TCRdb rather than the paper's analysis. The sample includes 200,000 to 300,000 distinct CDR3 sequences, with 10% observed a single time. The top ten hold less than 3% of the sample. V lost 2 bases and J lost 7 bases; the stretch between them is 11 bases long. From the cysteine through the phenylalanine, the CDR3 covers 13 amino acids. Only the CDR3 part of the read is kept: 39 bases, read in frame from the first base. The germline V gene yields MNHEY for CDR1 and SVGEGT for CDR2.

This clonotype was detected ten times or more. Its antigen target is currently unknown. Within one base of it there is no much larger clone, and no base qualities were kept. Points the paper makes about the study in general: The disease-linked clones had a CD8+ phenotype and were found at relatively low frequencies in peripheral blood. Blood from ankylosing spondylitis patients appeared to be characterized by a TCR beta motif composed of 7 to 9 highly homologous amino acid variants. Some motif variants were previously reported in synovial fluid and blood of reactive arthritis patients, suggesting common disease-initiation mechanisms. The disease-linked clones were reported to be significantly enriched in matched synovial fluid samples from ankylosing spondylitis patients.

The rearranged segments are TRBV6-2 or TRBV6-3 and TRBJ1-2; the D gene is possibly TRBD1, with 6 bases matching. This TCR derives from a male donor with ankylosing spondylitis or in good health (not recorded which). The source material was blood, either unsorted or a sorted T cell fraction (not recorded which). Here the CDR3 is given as CASSYGTIGGYTF. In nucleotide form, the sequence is TGTGCCAGCAGTTACGGGACAATTGGTGGCTACACCTTC.